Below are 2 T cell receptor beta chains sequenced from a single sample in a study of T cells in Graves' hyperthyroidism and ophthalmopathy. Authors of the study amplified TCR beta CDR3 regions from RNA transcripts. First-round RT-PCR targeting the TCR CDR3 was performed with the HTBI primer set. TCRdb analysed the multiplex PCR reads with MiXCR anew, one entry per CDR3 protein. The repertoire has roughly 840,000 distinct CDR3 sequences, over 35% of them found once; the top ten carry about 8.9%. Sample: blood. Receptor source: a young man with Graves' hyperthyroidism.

The CDR3 reads CASLWGNTEAFF. In DNA form, the CDR3 reads TGTGCTAGCCTTTGGGGGAACACTGAAGCTTTCTTT. The chain uses TRBV15 and TRBJ1-1; D remains ambiguous. Germline CDR1 reads LNHNV; CDR2 reads YYDKDF (reference sequence). This CDR3 has 12 residues.

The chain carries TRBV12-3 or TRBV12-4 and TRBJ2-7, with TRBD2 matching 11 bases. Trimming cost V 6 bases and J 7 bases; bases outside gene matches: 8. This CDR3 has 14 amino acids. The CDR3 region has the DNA TGTGCCAGCAGCTTTATAGCGGGGGGGCGAGAGCAGTACTTC. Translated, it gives CASSFIAGGREQYF.